The rows below give T cell receptor beta chains drawn from one sample of a study of T cell responses to AZD1222 COVID-19 vaccine. Generated by immunoSEQ multiplex PCR, the TCRdb table keeps only in-frame clones and is missing some. Seen here are about 140,000 clones, more than 80% observed once, and the top ten hold roughly 4.3%. Sequences were derived from peripheral blood, sampled on day 0 of AZD1222 vaccination. These TCRs come from an adult in good health. Each CDR3 is given with its conserved first and last residue. A D gene is named only where the DNA matches it firmly. Clone size is shown for a subset of rows, as once, few, many or a class of expanded clone.

clone_size	d_call	v_call	j_call	cdr3_aa	cdr3_nt
few	-	TRBV5-1	TRBJ1-5	CASSRDTEGGPQHF	TGCGCCAGCAGCCGAGACACCGAAGGGGGACCCCAGCATTTT
-	-	TRBV5-1	TRBJ1-1	CASSLATGNTEAFF	TGCGCCAGCAGCTTGGCCACGGGGAACACTGAAGCTTTCTTT
-	-	TRBV6-5	TRBJ1-1	CASSPSGLNTEAFF	TGTGCCAGCAGCCCGTCGGGGCTGAACACTGAAGCTTTCTTT
-	-	TRBV3-1/TRBV3-2	TRBJ2-5	CASSQDWAETQYF	TGTGCCAGCAGCCAAGATTGGGCAGAGACCCAGTACTTC
-	-	TRBV18	TRBJ1-6	CASSPAFGSGSPLHF	TGTGCCAGCTCACCCGCGTTTGGTTCAGGGTCACCCCTCCACTTT
-	-	TRBV5-1	TRBJ2-7	CASSLVGSSYEQYF	TGCGCCAGCAGCTTGGTGGGCAGCTCCTACGAGCAGTACTTC
-	-	TRBV28	TRBJ1-1	CASSWRGNEAFF	TGTGCCAGCAGTTGGAGGGGGAATGAAGCTTTCTTT
-	-	TRBV7-8	TRBJ2-7	CASSGRNSYRSTYEQYF	TGTGCCAGCAGCGGTCGCAATTCTTACAGGTCAACCTACGAGCAGTACTTC
-	-	TRBV30	TRBJ1-6	CAWSTTGLGSPLHF	TGTGCCTGGAGTACAACAGGGTTAGGGTCACCCCTCCACTTT
-	-	TRBV28	TRBJ2-7	CASTGGWGYEQYF	TGTGCCAGCACGGGGGGCTGGGGCTACGAGCAGTACTTC
-	-	TRBV5-1	TRBJ1-1	CASSFSRESEAFF	TGCGCCAGCAGCTTTTCCCGGGAAAGTGAAGCTTTCTTT
-	-	TRBV6-2/TRBV6-3	TRBJ1-3	CASTPQETRSSGNTIYF	TGTGCCAGCACCCCGCAGGAGACAAGGAGCTCTGGAAACACCATATATTTT
-	-	TRBV30	TRBJ2-6	CAWSVPSGANVLTF	TGTGCCTGGAGTGTTCCCTCTGGGGCCAACGTCCTGACTTTC
-	-	TRBV4-1	TRBJ1-5	CASSHSPARTSNQPQHF	TGCGCCAGCAGCCATTCACCGGCGCGGACTAGCAATCAGCCCCAGCATTTT
-	-	TRBV19	TRBJ1-2	CASSQTDRNYGYTF	TGTGCCAGTAGTCAGACCGACAGGAACTATGGCTACACCTTC
-	TRBD1	TRBV28	TRBJ1-5	CASSFQQGARGGSQPQHF	TGTGCCAGCAGTTTTCAGCAGGGGGCGAGAGGTGGAAGTCAGCCCCAGCATTTT
-	-	TRBV3-1/TRBV3-2	TRBJ2-3	CASSLGTKSTDTQYF	TGTGCCAGCAGCCTTGGGACAAAAAGCACAGATACGCAGTATTTT
-	TRBD2	TRBV18	TRBJ2-1	CASSVGLAGGPQFF	TGTGCCAGCTCAGTCGGACTAGCGGGGGGACCGCAGTTCTTC
-	-	TRBV2	TRBJ1-1	CASSEREITEAFF	TGTGCCAGCAGTGAACGTGAGATCACTGAAGCTTTCTTT
-	-	TRBV23-1	TRBJ2-3	CASRMERTIYSTQYF	TGCGCCAGCAGAATGGAGCGGACGATCTATAGTACGCAGTATTTT
-	TRBD1	TRBV5-1	TRBJ2-7	CASSNGQGVLSYEQYF	TGCGCCAGCAGTAACGGACAGGGGGTGCTTTCCTACGAGCAGTACTTC
-	TRBD1	TRBV6-5	TRBJ1-2	CASKRQGAGGGYTF	TGTGCCAGCAAGAGACAGGGGGCAGGAGGTGGCTACACCTTC
few	-	TRBV29-1	TRBJ2-2	CSSIGGNTGELFF	TGCAGCTCTATTGGGGGGAACACCGGGGAGCTGTTTTTT
-	-	TRBV5-1	TRBJ1-5	CASSLGGTSNQPQHF	TGCGCCAGCAGCCTAGGGGGAACTAGCAATCAGCCCCAGCATTTT
-	TRBD1	TRBV2	TRBJ2-7	CASSAGQGRYEQYF	TGTGCCAGCAGTGCCGGACAGGGGAGGTACGAGCAGTACTTC
-	-	TRBV29-1	TRBJ1-2	CSVLTRGSLSYGYTF	TGCAGCGTTCTCACGAGGGGGTCCTTATCCTATGGCTACACCTTC
-	-	TRBV19	TRBJ1-5	CASTPPGPNQPQHF	TGTGCCAGTACTCCGCCGGGGCCTAATCAGCCCCAGCATTTT
-	-	TRBV6-5	TRBJ2-3	CASRRWPTTTDTQYF	TGTGCCAGCAGGCGGTGGCCTACAACCACAGATACGCAGTATTTT
few	-	TRBV6-1	TRBJ1-2	CASSEGRGGYGYTF	TGTGCCAGCAGTGAAGGTCGGGGAGGCTATGGCTACACCTTC
-	-	TRBV4-1	TRBJ1-1	CASSQDEGGSEAFF	TGCGCCAGCAGCCAAGATGAAGGGGGTTCTGAAGCTTTCTTT
-	TRBD1	TRBV19	TRBJ1-1	CASTTRDSSAAGAFF	TGTGCCAGTACTACCCGGGACAGCTCGGCGGCGGGTGCTTTCTTT
few	-	TRBV4-1	TRBJ1-3	CASSTGTPQGNTIYF	TGCGCCAGCAGCACTGGAACACCCCAAGGAAACACCATATATTTT
-	-	TRBV9	TRBJ2-3	CASSPRGGRTDTQYF	TGTGCCAGCAGCCCCCGAGGGGGGCGGACAGATACGCAGTATTTT
-	-	TRBV6-1	TRBJ1-1	CASSEAWGGLLNTEAFF	TGTGCCAGCAGTGAAGCTTGGGGGGGACTTCTGAACACTGAAGCTTTCTTT
-	TRBD1	TRBV6-6	TRBJ1-2	CASSPDRGYGYTF	TGTGCCAGCAGTCCCGACAGGGGCTATGGCTACACCTTC
-	-	TRBV5-1	TRBJ1-2	CASSLAGVDYGYTF	TGCGCCAGCAGCTTGGCAGGGGTGGACTATGGCTACACCTTC
-	-	TRBV3-1/TRBV3-2	TRBJ1-2	CASSQDRQVGYTF	TGTGCCAGCAGCCAAGATAGGCAGGTGGGCTACACCTTC
-	TRBD1	TRBV11-3	TRBJ2-3	CASSLGDRWKQGTDTQYF	TGTGCCAGCAGCTTAGGGGACAGATGGAAGCAGGGCACAGATACGCAGTATTTT
-	-	TRBV5-1	TRBJ1-2	CASSTRPLGRGYTF	TGCGCCAGCAGCACCCGACCCCTAGGGCGAGGCTACACCTTC
-	-	TRBV21-1	TRBJ1-2	CASKGLNYGYTF	TGTGCCAGCAAGGGGCTCAACTATGGCTACACCTTC